The present entry profiles one T cell receptor beta chain with its context. The antigen remains unidentified. This CDR3 contains 15 residues. The V gene lost 4 bases and the J gene lost 0 bases, with 12 bases spanning the gap. Per germline, CDR1 SGHTA and CDR2 FQGTGA. These data belong to a study of cytomegalovirus exposure and HLA in healthy donors. Overall study findings and caveats: Versus the roughly 690-donor mean, an Asian-associated ancestry cluster reportedly showed fewer N-insertions in a later analysis. In vitro, three CMV-associated chains proved specific for CMV antigens. Within the data, a cluster of highly shared sequence variants was likely a sequencing artifact. Previously analyzed data showed that most TCR beta V segments were productive at a frequency of about 87% or about 30%.

60 Vbeta and 13 Jbeta primers were used in PCR. The assay was immunoSEQ multiplex PCR, and TCRdb's table has in-frame clones only and misses some. Of roughly 100,000 clones listed, over 70% are singletons. This receptor was obtained from a male donor in good health and CMV-seronegative. V usage is TRBV7-3 and J usage is TRBJ1-1; tentative D call: TRBD1 (5 bases). The sequenced sample consisted of PBMCs. The CDR3 sequence is CASSSGVDLNTEAFF. The CDR3 nucleotides are TGTGCCAGCAGCTCGGGGGTCGACCTGAACACTGAAGCTTTCTTT.